The present entry profiles one T cell receptor beta chain with its context. Its antigen is undetermined. This specimen comes from a study of T cell responses to AZD1222 COVID-19 vaccine. Points from the study as a whole: Increased Spike-specific TCR breadth and depth were observed after two AZD1222 doses. A mostly white British donor set with more females was recruited, and clonal diversity was possibly underestimated.

TCRdb's copy holds only in-frame clones and misses some; the assay was immunoSEQ multiplex PCR. The repertoire table contains about 140,000 clones. The CDR3 consists of 13 residues. Germline V gene lookup returns CDR1 SNHLY and CDR2 FYNNEI. Trimming took off 8 bases at V and 2 bases at J, with 12 bases between the two ends. The chain recombines TRBV2 with TRBJ1-1; D unresolved. The sequence came from an adult in good health. Sequencing used peripheral blood. The CDR3 sequence is CASSLVENTEAFF. DNA of the CDR3: TGTGCCAGCTCCTTGGTGGAAAACACTGAAGCTTTCTTT.